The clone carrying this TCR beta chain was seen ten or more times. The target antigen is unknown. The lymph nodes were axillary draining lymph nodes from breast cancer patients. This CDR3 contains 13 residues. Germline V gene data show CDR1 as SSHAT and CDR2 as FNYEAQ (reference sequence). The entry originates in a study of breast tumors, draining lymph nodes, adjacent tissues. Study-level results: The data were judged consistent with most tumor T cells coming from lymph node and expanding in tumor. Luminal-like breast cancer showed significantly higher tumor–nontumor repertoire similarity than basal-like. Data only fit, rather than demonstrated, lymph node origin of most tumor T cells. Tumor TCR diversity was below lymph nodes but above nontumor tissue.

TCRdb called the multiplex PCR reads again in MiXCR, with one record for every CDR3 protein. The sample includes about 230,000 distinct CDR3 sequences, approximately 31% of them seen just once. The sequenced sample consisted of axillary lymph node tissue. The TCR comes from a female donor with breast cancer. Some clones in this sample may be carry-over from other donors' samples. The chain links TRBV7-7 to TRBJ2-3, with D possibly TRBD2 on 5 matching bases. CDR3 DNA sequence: TGTGCTAGTGGTGCGGGTCGCACAGATACGCAGTATTTT. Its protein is CASGAGRTDTQYF.